This T cell receptor (beta chain) was identified in a study of cytomegalovirus exposure and HLA in healthy donors. Whole-study results and caveats: TCR beta sequences numbering under 20,000 were associated with HLA alleles at 0.05 false discovery rate in a later analysis. What was likely a sequencing artifact was a cluster of highly shared sequence variants. An assumption of roughly uniform sequencing depth across donors underlay the presence/absence analyses. Most CMV-associated TCR beta chains were later found to appear HLA-restricted.

Germline CDR1 reads SEHNR; CDR2 reads FQNEAQ (reference sequence). V lost 4 bases to trimming and J lost 4 bases; unmatched junction nucleotides: 4. This CDR3 spans 14 amino acids. This clone has a single count. Its specificity is not known. The PCR employed 60 Vbeta primers together with 13 Jbeta primers. Repertoires were generated with immunoSEQ multiplex PCR, while TCRdb's copy carries only in-frame clones and drops some. This sample yields some 180,000 clones, of which roughly 70% are seen a single time; roughly 2.8% belongs to the top ten. Material for sequencing was PBMCs. The V and J genes are TRBV7-9 and TRBJ1-3, with 7 bases aligning to TRBD1. The TCR sequence derives from a male donor in good health and CMV-seronegative. CDR3 loop: CASSSGTEGNTIYF. In nucleotides, the CDR3 is TGTGCCAGCAGCTCGGGGACAGAAGGAAACACCATATATTTT.